Listed here are 24 T cell receptor beta chains from one sample, sequenced in a study of sequential checkpoint blockade in melanoma (dated by TCRdb to the late 2010s). The treatment or condition label, read with the paper, signifies: randomized to nivolumab then ipilimumab (arm A) or the reverse (arm B). Libraries were made using the immunoSEQ multiplex PCR assay. This immuneACCESS table, as held by TCRdb, lists in-frame sequences with V and J called but not all clones. Of the missing ones, under half trace to an unresolved V gene in checked studies; the others have no known cause. This sample lists around 18,000 clones; roughly two thirds were detected once. Together, the top ten hold approximately 17% of the sample. The input for sequencing was CD8+ T cells sorted from blood (inferred from file names), taken from a patient given nivolumab and ipilimumab in sequence. The receptors were sampled from a human donor with melanoma.

The chain recombines TRBV30 with TRBJ1-1, with 7 nucleotides matching TRBD1. The ends lost 2 bases at V and 4 bases at J; junction bases unmatched: 10. CDR1 GTSNPN and CDR2 SVGIG come from the germline V gene (reference sequence). The CDR3 length is 15 residues. The CDR3 region is CAWSLTGARGTEAFF. For the CDR3, the DNA is TGTGCCTGGAGTCTAACAGGGGCGAGGGGCACTGAAGCTTTCTTT.

This chain connects TRBV5-4 to TRBJ2-1, with D possibly matching TRBD2 (5 bases). CDR1 and CDR2 from the germline V gene are SGHNT and YYREEE (reference sequence). The CDR3 covers 15 residues. V was shortened by 0 bases and J by 8 bases, with 15 bases between the two germline ends. The CDR3 DNA follows: TGTGCCAGCAGCTTGGTAGAGGTGGAGGTGGATGAGCAGTTCTTC. It encodes CASSLVEVEVDEQFF.

This clone has more than one count but fewer than ten. The chain uses TRBV7-8 and TRBJ2-3, with 14 bases fitting TRBD2. Unmatched junction bases numbered 8, after V lost 5 bases and J lost 1 base. This CDR3 region has 18 residues. Germline V gene data show CDR1 as SGHVS and CDR2 as FQNEAQ. CDR3 residues: CASSPGLAGALGTDTQYF. The CDR3 region has the DNA TGTGCCAGCAGCCCGGGACTAGCGGGAGCGCTTGGCACAGATACGCAGTATTTT.

The CDR3 sequence: CASSDSSSGRASEQFF. CDR3 nucleotide sequence: TGTGCCAGCAGTGACTCCTCTAGCGGGAGGGCCAGTGAGCAGTTCTTC. The chain couples TRBV6-4 to TRBJ2-1; the match to TRBD2 covers 12 bases. This CDR3 region has 16 residues. Trimming took 0 bases from V and 9 from J; bases not matched to a gene: 6. Germline CDR1 reads MRHNA; CDR2 reads SNTAGT.

V and J are TRBV2 and TRBJ1-5; TRBD1 aligns across 9 bases. CDR3 size: 14 residues. Germline trimming cut 8 bases from V and 1 base from J; bases unmatched to any gene: 3. Per the germline V gene, CDR1 is SNHLY and CDR2 is FYNNEI. CDR3 residues: CASLGQGSNQPQHF. CDR3 sequence (DNA): TGTGCCAGCTTGGGACAGGGAAGCAATCAGCCCCAGCATTTT.

This chain uses TRBV7-2 with TRBJ2-3; TRBD2 agrees at 8 bases. The CDR3 runs 16 residues. Losses at the gene ends were 0 bases for V and 2 bases for J; bases not matched to a gene: 4. Germline V gene sequence: CDR1 SGHTA, CDR2 FQGNSA. CDR3 coding DNA: TGTGCCAGCAGCTTAGCGCTAGCGGGCACCACAGATACGCAGTATTTT. Protein: CASSLALAGTTDTQYF.

The chain carries TRBV28 and TRBJ2-1; D gene uncertain. Germline assignment: CDR1 MDHEN and CDR2 SYDVKM. Trimming took 4 bases from V and 4 from J, leaving 11 bases between them. This CDR3 spans 14 amino acids. The CDR3: CASSSGQRYNEQFF. CDR3 sequence (DNA): TGTGCCAGCAGTTCTGGGCAGAGATACAATGAGCAGTTCTTC. The full variable domain, completed using reference TRBV28 and TRBJ2-1, is DVKVTQSSRYLVKRTGEKVFLECVQDMDHENMFWYRQDPGLGLRLIYFSYDVKMKEKGDIPEGYSVSREKKERFSLILESASTNQTSMYLCASSSGQRYNEQFFGPGTRLTVL.

The CDR3 region has the DNA TGTGCCAGCAGCTCCCCTTTCGCGGCAGGGGAAGCTAACTATGGCTACACCTTC. It translates to CASSSPFAAGEANYGYTF. J is TRBJ1-2 and V is TRBV5-8, with a weak D call TRBD1 (6 bases). V shed 3 bases and J shed 0 bases, with 21 bases lying between them. Germline assignment: CDR1 SGHTS and CDR2 YDEGEE. This CDR3 is 18 amino acids long.

The chain links TRBV7-9 to TRBJ1-5; 9 nucleotides agree with TRBD1. The CDR3 consists of 18 residues. Germline CDR1 SEHNR, CDR2 FQNEAQ (reference sequence). J gave up 2 bases and V 4 bases, and 12 bases lay outside the gene matches. The CDR3 region is CASSYLPGQGWGNQPQHF. The CDR3 DNA sequence: TGTGCCAGCAGCTACCTCCCGGGACAGGGATGGGGCAATCAGCCCCAGCATTTT.

V usage is TRBV7-9 and J usage is TRBJ2-5, with D possibly TRBD1 on 6 matching bases. There are 14 residues in the CDR3. Germline loops: CDR1 SEHNR, CDR2 FQNEAQ (reference sequence). Trimming took off 3 bases at V and 4 bases at J, with 12 bases between the two ends. The CDR3 reads CASSLTGPRETQYF. The CDR3 DNA follows: TGTGCCAGCAGCTTGACAGGCCCACGAGAGACCCAGTACTTC.

J is TRBJ2-1 and V is TRBV6-5; D is possibly TRBD1 (6 bases). Looked up from germline, CDR1 is MNHEY and CDR2 is SVGAGI. The V and J ends lost 4 bases and 7 bases respectively, with 8 bases between them. The CDR3 is 12 residues long. In nucleotides, the CDR3 is TGTGCCAGCAGTTTACAGGGAAATGAGCAGTTCTTC. This encodes CASSLQGNEQFF.

V and J are TRBV19 and TRBJ2-7, with a weak D call TRBD2 (5 bases). CDR3 length: 11 amino acids. V lost 5 bases, J lost 7 bases, and 9 bases lay in between. Germline CDR1 and CDR2: LNHDA and SQIVND (reference sequence). The CDR3 nucleotides are TGTGCCAGTAGTTCCGGGATGGAGCAGTACTTC. Protein sequence: CASSSGMEQYF. Combining the CDR3 with reference TRBV19 and TRBJ2-7 gives the whole variable domain DGGITQSPKYLFRKEGQNVTLSCEQNLNHDAMYWYRQDPGQGLRLIYYSQIVNDFQKGDIAEGYSVSREKKESFPLTVTSAQKNPTAFYLCASSSGMEQYFGPGTRLTVT.

The DNA of the CDR3 is TGTGCCAGCAGACTAGCGGGAGGGTACGAGCAGTACTTC. Its translation: CASRLAGGYEQYF. This chain joins TRBV28 and TRBJ2-7; 13 nucleotides match TRBD2. Germline V gives CDR1 MDHEN, CDR2 SYDVKM. The length of the CDR3 is 13 residues. The V gene end was trimmed by 6 bases and the J gene end by 4 bases; junction bases not matched to a gene: 0.

V usage is TRBV27 and J usage is TRBJ1-2, with 8 nucleotides matching TRBD1. V lost 3 bases to trimming and J lost 5 bases; unmatched junction nucleotides: 8. This CDR3 has 15 residues. Germline V CDR1 and CDR2: MNHEY, SMNVEV (reference sequence). The CDR3 is CASSFGTGSWYGYTF. As DNA, the CDR3 is TGTGCCAGCAGTTTTGGGACAGGAAGTTGGTATGGCTACACCTTC.

This clone was detected once. For the CDR3, the DNA is TGCGCCAGCAGCCAATTCGGGACTCCAGGCTACGAGCAGTACTTC. Encoded protein: CASSQFGTPGYEQYF. The chain employs TRBV4-3 and TRBJ2-7, with D perhaps TRBD2 (6 bases). V was cut by 2 bases and J by 3 bases, with 14 bases left in between. The length of the CDR3 is 15 residues. CDR1 is LGHNA, CDR2 YSLEER, per germline.

The rearrangement links TRBV7-9 to TRBJ2-7, with 11 positions matching TRBD1. This CDR3 is built from 15 residues. Trimming took 3 bases from V and 2 from J; bases not matched to a gene: 3. Germline V gene data show CDR1 as SEHNR and CDR2 as FQNEAQ (reference sequence). The CDR3 sequence: CASSFGTGGPYEQYF. The CDR3 nucleotides are TGTGCCAGCAGCTTCGGGACAGGGGGTCCCTACGAGCAGTACTTC.

V gene TRBV6-5 combines with J gene TRBJ2-1, with 11 bases identical to TRBD2. The germline CDR1 and CDR2 sequences are MNHEY and SVGAGI. The CDR3 totals 14 residues. The junction had 2 bases not matched to a gene; V was cut back by 6 bases and J by 4 bases. The CDR3 protein is CASSGLAGYNEQFF. CDR3 DNA: TGTGCCAGCAGCGGACTAGCGGGTTACAATGAGCAGTTCTTC.

This clone was observed a handful of times. The genes are TRBV6-6 and TRBJ1-5, with D uncertain. The CDR3 is 12 amino acids. The germline gives CDR1 MNHNY, CDR2 SVGAGI (reference sequence). V was shortened by 7 bases and J by 6 bases, with 10 bases between the two germline ends. CDR3 sequence reads: CASTPPGQPQHF. For the CDR3, the DNA is TGTGCCAGCACCCCCCCCGGTCAGCCCCAGCATTTT.

V gene TRBV30 combines with J gene TRBJ2-3; D might be TRBD2 (6 bases). CDR3 length equals 13 residues. Per germline, CDR1 GTSNPN and CDR2 SVGIG (reference sequence). Trimming removed 1 base at V and 6 bases at J, with 11 bases between. The CDR3 DNA follows: TGTGCCTGGAGTGGGGACTGGGCGGATACGCAGTATTTT. Amino acids: CAWSGDWADTQYF.

V gene TRBV7-2 combines with J gene TRBJ2-1, with TRBD2 identical over 10 bases. This CDR3 spans 15 amino acids. Germline V gene sequence: CDR1 SGHTA, CDR2 FQGNSA. V lost 5 bases to trimming and J lost 8 bases; unmatched junction nucleotides: 9. CDR3 in amino acids: CASSPPSGSIDEQFF. CDR3 nucleotides: TGTGCCAGCAGCCCCCCTAGCGGGAGTATTGATGAGCAGTTCTTC.

This chain connects TRBV6-4 to TRBJ2-1; D is perhaps TRBD2 (6 bases). Germline-derived CDR1 and CDR2 are MRHNA and SNTAGT. The V end was cut by 4 bases, the J end by 2 bases, with 12 bases between. The CDR3 totals 15 residues. CDR3 coding DNA: TGTGCCAGCAGTGTCGAGGGAGGAACCTACAATGAGCAGTTCTTC. This gives the protein CASSVEGGTYNEQFF.

The chain uses TRBV9 and TRBJ2-1; possibly TRBD2 for D (5 bases). The V end lost 0 bases, the J end lost 6 bases, and 10 bases lay between the germline ends. This CDR3 is built from 14 residues. CDR1 is SGDLS and CDR2 is YYNGEE in the germline V gene. CDR3 bases: TGTGCCAGCAGCGTAGCGATAGCGACCAATGAGCAGTTCTTC. It translates to CASSVAIATNEQFF.

The J gene is TRBJ2-1, the V gene TRBV19; no definite D call. This CDR3 region has 13 residues. The germline CDR1 and CDR2 sequences are LNHDA and SQIVND (reference sequence). V was cut by 3 bases and J by 5 bases, with 8 bases left in between. The CDR3 region has the DNA TGTGCCAGTAGTATCTCCAGCGACAATGAGCAGTTCTTC. Its translation: CASSISSDNEQFF.

The chain combines TRBV11-2 with TRBJ2-1; D may be TRBD1 (6 bases). Trimming took off 5 bases at V and 1 base at J, with 12 bases between the two ends. The CDR3 is made up of 15 amino acids. Germline CDR1 is SGHAT and CDR2 is FQNNGV. Here the CDR3 DNA reads TGTGCCAGCAGCCTCACAGGGTTTTCCTACAATGAGCAGTTCTTC. Translated: CASSLTGFSYNEQFF. The full variable domain, in which reference TRBV11-2 and TRBJ2-1 provide the parts outside the CDR3, is EAGVAQSPRYKIIEKRQSVAFWCNPISGHATLYWYQQILGQGPKLLIQFQNNGVVDDSQLPKDRFSAERLKGVDSTLKIQPAKLEDSAVYLCASSLTGFSYNEQFFGPGTRLTVL.